This T cell receptor (beta chain) emerged from a study of T cells in Graves' hyperthyroidism and ophthalmopathy. Patients were excluded because of uncontrolled infection, other autoimmune disease, pregnancy or lactation. Per the germline V gene, CDR1 is LNHDA and CDR2 is SQIVND (reference sequence). CDR3 length: 13 residues. V lost 8 bases and J 7 bases, leaving 17 bases between the germline ends. The CDR3 regions of TCR beta were amplified from RNA transcripts. A set of HTBI primers served as the primers for a first-round RT-PCR of the TCR CDR3. From the multiplex PCR reads, TCRdb called clonotypes with MiXCR, one entry per CDR3 protein. The sample contains 500,000 to 650,000 distinct CDR3 sequences, approximately 48% of which appear only once.

The rearrangement joins TRBV19 to TRBJ1-2, with D maybe TRBD1 (5 bases). Sample: peripheral blood or thyroid tissue (not recorded which). The clonotype comes from an adult woman with Graves' disease, either hyperthyroidism or ophthalmopathy (not recorded which). The CDR3 nucleotides read TGTGCCAGTGAGGACGGGGCCCCCTTTGGCTACACCTTC. This codes for CASEDGAPFGYTF.